The present entry profiles one T cell receptor beta chain with its context. The antigen remains undetermined. Depth targeted 1 in 200,000 to 1 in 1 million T cells, averaging 10x coverage per clonotype. Here immunoSEQ multiplex PCR was the method, and the copy in TCRdb shows in-frame clones only, minus some. The table lists around 160,000 clones, about 88% of them singletons. V gave up 7 bases and J gave up 1 base; unmatched junction bases: 15. The CDR3 consists of 18 residues. The germline V gene has CDR1 LNHDA and CDR2 SQIVND (reference sequence). This specimen belongs to a study of cytotoxic CD8 clonotypes in ibrutinib-treated CLL. Overall study: With a range of 6 to 36, the median treatment time before response samples were taken was over 9 months.

Study-wide findings and caveats: On treatment, the uncommon public clonotypes contracted or remained stable.

This TCR was recovered from a human donor with chronic lymphocytic leukemia. The specimen was PBMCs, collected at disease progression, from a patient treated with ibrutinib. The chain couples TRBV19 to TRBJ2-1, with 8 bases aligning to TRBD1. Here the CDR3 DNA reads TGTGCCAGTACCCCTCCACGCGGCAGGGGGCTATCCTACAATGAGCAGTTCTTC. As protein: CASTPPRGRGLSYNEQFF.